These 32 T cell receptor beta chains originate from one sample sequenced in a study of sequential checkpoint blockade in melanoma. Indicated treatment: randomized to nivolumab then ipilimumab (arm A) or the reverse (arm B). Profiling relied on immunoSEQ multiplex PCR, and the TCRdb table lists in-frame clones only, not all of them. The repertoire holds 7,000 to 9,500 clones, with 50% to 75% as singletons. Sequencing used CD8+ T cells sorted from blood (inferred from file names), obtained from a patient given nivolumab and ipilimumab in sequence. The receptor source for this set is a human donor with melanoma.

This clone was detected a few times. CDR3 protein: CASSLRTGLPQHF. In nucleotides, the CDR3 is TGTGCCAGCTCACTTCGGACAGGTCTGCCCCAGCATTTT. This chain joins TRBV18 and TRBJ1-5; 7 bases are shared with TRBD1. CDR3 size: 13 residues. Germline loops: CDR1 KGHSH, CDR2 LQKENI. With 4 bases clipped from V and 9 bases from J, the junction kept 6 bases outside the gene matches.

This chain uses TRBV27 with TRBJ2-7, with D maybe TRBD2 (6 bases). The germline V gene encodes CDR1 MNHEY and CDR2 SMNVEV (reference sequence). The length of the CDR3 is 14 residues. V was trimmed by 5 bases and J by 2 bases, leaving 13 bases between them. CDR3: CASSPLGSTYEQYF. For the CDR3, the DNA is TGTGCCAGCAGTCCTCTCGGGAGCACCTACGAGCAGTACTTC.

V usage is TRBV7-9 and J usage is TRBJ2-7; TRBD1 might be the D (6 bases). The CDR3 is 16 amino acids. From germline, CDR1 is SEHNR and CDR2 FQNEAQ (reference sequence). Trimming cost V 5 bases and J 5 bases, with 22 bases left between them. CDR3 amino acids: CASSKPSGLGGDEQYF. CDR3 nucleotide sequence: TGTGCCAGCAGCAAGCCTTCGGGATTAGGGGGAGACGAGCAGTACTTC.

This clone has just a few counts. The chain employs TRBV4-1 and TRBJ2-7; 8 bases align to TRBD1. Germline CDR1 and CDR2: MGHRA and YSYEKL. The CDR3 is 14 amino acids. The trim removed 0 bases at V and 5 bases at J, leaving 3 bases unmatched. The CDR3 spells CASSQDRGPDEQYF. The CDR3 DNA reads as TGCGCCAGCAGCCAAGACAGGGGGCCGGACGAGCAGTACTTC.

This chain links TRBV6-1 with TRBJ2-7; tentative D call: TRBD2 (5 bases). This CDR3 region has 14 residues. Looked up from germline, CDR1 is MNHNS and CDR2 is SASEGT. V lost 3 bases to trimming and J lost 3 bases, with 12 bases between them. The DNA for the CDR3 is TGTGCCAGCAGTGAGGTCGGGGTTCGCTACGAGCAGTACTTC. Protein: CASSEVGVRYEQYF.

The table lists this clone with a few counts. The rearrangement joins TRBV5-4 to TRBJ2-7; possible D gene TRBD2, 5 bases. V lost 3 bases, J lost 2 bases, and 9 bases lay in between. The germline gives CDR1 SGHNT, CDR2 YYREEE (reference sequence). The CDR3 runs to 13 residues. The CDR3 sequence is CASSYSGAYEQYF. The CDR3 DNA reads as TGTGCCAGCAGCTACTCCGGGGCCTACGAGCAGTACTTC.

V gene TRBV11-2 combines with J gene TRBJ1-5; 9 bases line up with TRBD1. CDR1 is SGHAT, CDR2 FQNNGV, per germline. The CDR3 has 15 residues. V was pared by 2 bases and J by 6 bases, with 5 bases of the junction left unmatched. This CDR3 is CASSLLTGGGQPQHF. CDR3 in DNA: TGTGCCAGCAGCTTACTCACAGGGGGCGGTCAGCCCCAGCATTTT. Full variable domain (remainder filled in from reference TRBV11-2 and TRBJ1-5): EAGVAQSPRYKIIEKRQSVAFWCNPISGHATLYWYQQILGQGPKLLIQFQNNGVVDDSQLPKDRFSAERLKGVDSTLKIQPAKLEDSAVYLCASSLLTGGGQPQHFGDGTRLSIL.

Of note for this clone: At one of its ends the junction is not consistent with the germline gene, which may arise from a read error. Other DNA sequences of this sample code for an identical CDR3. The V call is TRBV30, the J call TRBJ1-1, with D possibly matching TRBD1 (5 bases). CDR3 length equals 13 residues. From germline, CDR1 is GTSNPN and CDR2 SVGIG (reference sequence). This chain's CDR3 is CAWSQGMNTEAFF. The CDR3 DNA is TGCGCCTGGAGTCAGGGAATGAACACTGAAGCTTTCTTT.

The chain's CDR3 is CASSIGARTYEQYF. The CDR3 coding sequence is TGTGCCAGTAGTATAGGGGCGCGCACCTACGAGCAGTACTTC. The rearrangement links TRBV19 to TRBJ2-7, with D unclear. Germline CDR1 reads LNHDA; CDR2 reads SQIVND (reference sequence). Between the trimmed V and J ends, which lost 1 base and 2 bases, there was a span of 9 bases. The CDR3 loop spans 14 amino acids.

This chain joins TRBV25-1 and TRBJ2-1; D is unclear. The CDR3 has 12 residues. V lost 9 bases to trimming and J lost 3 bases, with 9 bases between them. Germline V lookup: CDR1 MGHDK, CDR2 SYGVNS. The CDR3 DNA reads as TGTGCCAGTGCCCCAGACTACAATGAGCAGTTCTTC. This encodes CASAPDYNEQFF.

The V and J genes are TRBV27 and TRBJ2-7; the match to TRBD1 covers 7 bases. The CDR3 length is 13 residues. V shed 6 bases and J 3 bases; nucleotides not matched to a gene: 5. In germline, CDR1 is MNHEY, CDR2 SMNVEV (reference sequence). In DNA, the CDR3 is TGTGCCAGCAGGGGCAGGGGGTTCTACGAGCAGTACTTC. This gives the protein CASRGRGFYEQYF.

V is TRBV4-2 and J is TRBJ2-7, with D perhaps matching TRBD2 (6 bases). The CDR3 spans 14 residues. Germline V gives CDR1 LGHNA, CDR2 YNFKEQ. DNA of the CDR3: TGTGATGTATGGCTTCCCGGGACTTCACACGAGCAGTACTTC. The encoded protein is CDVWLPGTSHEQYF.

In its sample, this clone is medium-sized. CDR3 nucleotide sequence: TGTGCCAGCAGCAATGGAAAGCGTGAGAACTACGAGCAGTACTTC. It specifies CASSNGKRENYEQYF. The chain is built from TRBV21-1 and TRBJ2-7; the table assigns TRBD2, which was not confirmed against the DNA. TRBV21-1 is flagged as a pseudogene. The CDR3 sequence is 15 residues long.

The chain joins TRBV4-1 to TRBJ2-7; 7 positions agree with TRBD2. Germline assignment: CDR1 MGHRA and CDR2 YSYEKL. J lost 0 bases, V lost 2 bases, and 10 bases had no gene match. This CDR3 spans 17 amino acids. The CDR3 loop is CASSQPSIGGSSYEQYF. CDR3 coding DNA: TGCGCCAGCAGCCAACCATCTATAGGCGGGAGCTCCTACGAGCAGTACTTC.

The chain uses TRBV28 and TRBJ2-7, with 7 bases matching TRBD2. Trimming at V came to 1 base and at J to 2 bases, leaving 5 bases not matched to a gene. CDR3 length: 15 amino acids. Germline V lookup: CDR1 MDHEN, CDR2 SYDVKM. The CDR3 region is CASSLFGGITYEQYF. The CDR3, as DNA: TGTGCCAGCAGTTTATTCGGGGGGATAACCTACGAGCAGTACTTC. The entire variable domain, with the rest obtained from reference TRBV28 and TRBJ2-7, is as follows: DVKVTQSSRYLVKRTGEKVFLECVQDMDHENMFWYRQDPGLGLRLIYFSYDVKMKEKGDIPEGYSVSREKKERFSLILESASTNQTSMYLCASSLFGGITYEQYFGPGTRLTVT.

This chain uses TRBV4-1 with TRBJ2-1; 10 bases map to TRBD2. Germline CDR1 MGHRA, CDR2 YSYEKL. The CDR3 covers 15 residues. V was clipped by 1 base and J by 9 bases; unmatched bases: 6. In DNA form, the CDR3 reads TGCGCCAGCAGCCAAGGGCTAGCGGGAGTACGTGAGCAGTTCTTC. It yields the protein CASSQGLAGVREQFF.

This chain uses TRBV28 with TRBJ2-7; TRBD2 matches 9 bases. Germline CDR1 and CDR2: MDHEN and SYDVKM. V trimming: 6 bases; J trimming: 3 bases; junction bases outside the gene matches: 9. This CDR3 has 15 amino acids. Written as DNA, the CDR3 is TGTGCCAGCAGCGAGCAGCTAGCGGGAATCTACGAGCAGTACTTC. This sequence encodes CASSEQLAGIYEQYF.

The J gene is TRBJ2-1, the V gene TRBV7-9; 11 positions agree with TRBD2. Trimming at V came to 3 bases and at J to 0 bases, leaving 4 bases not matched to a gene. Germline values: CDR1 SEHNR, CDR2 FQNEAQ (reference sequence). The CDR3 runs to 17 residues. The CDR3 DNA follows: TGTGCCAGCAGCTTTCCGACTAGCGGGGTCTCCTACAATGAGCAGTTCTTC. The encoded protein is CASSFPTSGVSYNEQFF.

The genes are TRBV27 and TRBJ2-7; TRBD1 might be the D (5 bases). Trimming cost V 4 bases and J 5 bases, with 12 bases left between them. CDR1 and CDR2 from the germline V gene are MNHEY and SMNVEV (reference sequence). CDR3 length: 13 residues. CDR3 in amino acids: CASSSAGYHEQYF. In nucleotides, the CDR3 is TGTGCCAGCAGTTCGGCAGGGTACCACGAGCAGTACTTC.

The chain uses TRBV7-8 and TRBJ1-5; D may be TRBD1 (6 bases). The germline CDR1 and CDR2 sequences are SGHVS and FQNEAQ. The CDR3 loop spans 15 amino acids. The V end lost 1 base, the J end lost 0 bases, and 7 bases lay between the germline ends. The DNA of the CDR3 is TGTGCCAGCAGCTTAGAGGACAGTAGCAATCAGCCCCAGCATTTT. Its translation: CASSLEDSSNQPQHF.

A single count supports this clone. This chain links TRBV11-2 with TRBJ2-7; TRBD2 agrees at 8 bases. V lost 3 bases, J lost 3 bases, and 7 bases stayed unmatched. Germline CDR1 SGHAT, CDR2 FQNNGV. The CDR3 runs to 15 residues. The CDR3 sequence: CASSFSTSGFYEQYF. The CDR3 DNA follows: TGTGCCAGCAGCTTCTCAACTAGCGGCTTCTACGAGCAGTACTTC.

This chain uses TRBV7-8 with TRBJ1-5, with TRBD1 identical over 8 bases. Germline CDR1 SGHVS, CDR2 FQNEAQ. J was trimmed by 7 bases and V by 6 bases; bases with no gene match: 5. This CDR3 contains 13 residues. This CDR3 is CASRTGARQPQHF. In nucleotides, the CDR3 is TGTGCCAGCAGGACAGGGGCTCGCCAGCCCCAGCATTTT.

By share, this clone ranks as large. The V gene is TRBV19, the J gene TRBJ2-1, with TRBD2 matching over 8 bases. The ends lost 6 bases at V and 0 bases at J; junction bases unmatched: 4. CDR1 and CDR2 from the germline V gene are LNHDA and SQIVND (reference sequence). CDR3 length equals 15 residues. CDR3 protein: CASRLTSGSYNEQFF. The CDR3 DNA reads as TGTGCCAGTAGACTTACTAGCGGCTCCTACAATGAGCAGTTCTTC.

The chain combines TRBV7-2 with TRBJ1-1, with a possible D match to TRBD1 (6 bases). From germline, CDR1 is SGHTA and CDR2 FQGNSA. The CDR3 is made up of 15 amino acids. Between the trimmed V and J ends, which lost 1 base and 4 bases, there was a span of 13 bases. CDR3 amino acids: CASSLGLGAGTEAFF. CDR3 sequence (DNA): TGTGCCAGCAGCTTAGGTCTGGGGGCCGGCACTGAAGCTTTCTTT.

V gene TRBV6-1 combines with J gene TRBJ2-7, with D possibly matching TRBD1 (6 bases). The CDR3 covers 14 residues. Trimming stripped 2 bases from V and 0 bases from J, with 8 bases between. Germline values: CDR1 MNHNS, CDR2 SASEGT. The CDR3 spells CASSEWTDSYEQYF. Here the CDR3 DNA reads TGTGCCAGCAGTGAATGGACAGACTCCTACGAGCAGTACTTC.

This chain joins TRBV27 and TRBJ2-7; 8 positions agree with TRBD1. The CDR3 is 14 amino acids. The junction had 9 bases not matched to a gene; V was cut back by 5 bases and J by 6 bases. CDR1 is MNHEY and CDR2 is SMNVEV in the germline V gene (reference sequence). Here the CDR3 reads CASSTWTGRREQYF. Here the CDR3 DNA reads TGTGCCAGCAGTACATGGACAGGGAGGCGCGAGCAGTACTTC.

With regard to this clone: In the same sample, other DNA sequences code for this CDR3. The chain employs TRBV5-1 and TRBJ2-1, with TRBD2 identical over 8 bases. The V gene end was trimmed by 2 bases and the J gene end by 4 bases; junction bases not matched to a gene: 8. This CDR3 is 16 amino acids long. The germline CDR1 and CDR2 sequences are SGHRS and YFSETQ. DNA for the CDR3: TGCGCCAGCAGCTTAATACCCAGCGGGAGTTACAATGAGCAGTTCTTC. Protein: CASSLIPSGSYNEQFF.

V gene TRBV16 combines with J gene TRBJ1-5; D not certain. The V gene lost 3 bases and the J gene lost 3 bases, with 9 bases spanning the gap. Per the germline V gene, CDR1 is KGHSY and CDR2 is FQNENV. The CDR3 is 14 residues long. CDR3 loop: CASSHDGYNQPQHF. Here the CDR3 DNA reads TGTGCCAGCAGCCATGACGGGTACAATCAGCCCCAGCATTTT.

This clone was seen once. Relative to the germline gene, one junction end is altered; a read error may explain this. J is TRBJ2-1 and V is TRBV7-9, with D possibly TRBD2 on 6 matching bases. The CDR3 totals 15 residues. The germline CDR1 and CDR2 sequences are SEHNR and FQNEAQ (reference sequence). As DNA, the CDR3 is TGTGCCAGCAGCCTAGCCGGGACTCTTTACAATGAGCAGTTCTTC. Translation: CASSLAGTLYNEQFF.

The chain uses TRBV19 and TRBJ2-1; a possible D gene is TRBD2 (5 bases). Between the trimmed V and J ends, which lost 5 bases and 4 bases, there was a span of 18 bases. The germline V gene encodes CDR1 LNHDA and CDR2 SQIVND (reference sequence). The CDR3 spans 16 residues. In DNA, the CDR3 is TGTGCCAGTAGTTTTCGGTCGAGGGTCTATTACAATGAGCAGTTCTTC. Amino acids: CASSFRSRVYYNEQFF.

V is TRBV29-1 and J is TRBJ2-7; D remains unclear. Trimming took off 5 bases at V and 2 bases at J, with 10 bases between the two ends. CDR3 length: 12 residues. Germline-derived CDR1 and CDR2 are SQVTM and ANQGSEA. The CDR3 region has the DNA TGCAGCGTTCAATACAATACCTACGAGCAGTACTTC. It is translated as CSVQYNTYEQYF.

A few counts support this clone. The chain recombines TRBV7-8 with TRBJ2-1, with D tentatively TRBD2 (6 bases). The CDR3 runs 13 residues. CDR1 and CDR2 (germline): SGHVS, FQNEAQ. V lost 8 bases and J lost 1, with 9 bases in between. CDR3 residues: CASARDSYNEQFF. CDR3 sequence (DNA): TGTGCCAGCGCGCGGGATTCCTACAATGAGCAGTTCTTC.